What follows describes a single T cell receptor beta chain. Per the germline V gene, CDR1 is LGHNA and CDR2 is YSLEER. V shed 1 base, J shed 4 bases, and the junction held 6 bases outside the gene matches. CDR3 length: 16 amino acids. This sample was included in a study of control samples from healthy donors and cancer patients. Clones were sequenced by immunoSEQ multiplex PCR, and TCRdb holds only the in-frame ones, with some missing. Of 85,000 to 95,000 clones listed, 82% are singletons. The chain is built from TRBV4-3 and TRBJ1-4; 7 bases fit TRBD1. This receptor was obtained from a woman aged 55-70 years in good health. Sequencing was performed on blood. This chain's CDR3 is CASSQGRTGRNEKLFF. In DNA form, the CDR3 reads TGCGCCAGCAGCCAAGGTCGGACAGGACGTAATGAAAAACTGTTTTTT.